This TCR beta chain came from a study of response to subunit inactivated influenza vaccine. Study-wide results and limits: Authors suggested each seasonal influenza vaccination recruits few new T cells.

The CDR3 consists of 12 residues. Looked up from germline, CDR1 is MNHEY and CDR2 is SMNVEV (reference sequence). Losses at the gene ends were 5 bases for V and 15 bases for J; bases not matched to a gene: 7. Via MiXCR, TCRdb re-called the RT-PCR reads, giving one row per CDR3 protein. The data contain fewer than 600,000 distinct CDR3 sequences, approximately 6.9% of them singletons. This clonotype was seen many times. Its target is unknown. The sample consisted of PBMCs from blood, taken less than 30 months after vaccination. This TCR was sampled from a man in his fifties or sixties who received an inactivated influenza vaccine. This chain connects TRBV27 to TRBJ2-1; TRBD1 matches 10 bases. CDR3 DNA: TGTGCCAGCAGTCTACGGACAGGGGGGATGTTCTTC. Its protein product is CASSLRTGGMFF.